One sample yielded the 11 T cell receptor beta chains listed below, sequenced in a study of brain T cells in children with intractable seizures. This table comes from immunoSEQ multiplex PCR, and its TCRdb copy is limited to in-frame clones, with some not included. The profile shows tens of thousands of clones, 75% to 95% of them singletons. The sequences come from peripheral blood, collected at surgery. These receptors all come from a girl aged 2-10 years with tuberous sclerosis and intractable seizures.

The V and J genes are TRBV7-8 and TRBJ1-1; D remains ambiguous. The CDR3 spans 12 residues. The germline V gene encodes CDR1 SGHVS and CDR2 FQNEAQ. Between the trimmed V and J ends, which lost 8 bases and 0 bases, there was a span of 7 bases. The CDR3 DNA follows: TGTGCCAGCGGTCATATGAACACTGAAGCTTTCTTT. As protein: CASGHMNTEAFF.

This chain connects TRBV6-5 to TRBJ1-5; D remains ambiguous. The V gene's germline CDR1 is MNHEY and CDR2 SVGAGI. This CDR3 comprises 13 residues. V was cut by 2 bases and J by 7 bases, with 9 bases left in between. CDR3 protein: CASSYTAWQPQHF. Here the CDR3 DNA reads TGTGCCAGCAGTTACACGGCGTGGCAGCCCCAGCATTTT.

This chain joins TRBV5-5 and TRBJ2-1; weak D call: TRBD1 (6 bases). The CDR3 contains 15 residues. Germline assignment: CDR1 SGHKS and CDR2 YYEKEE (reference sequence). The germline V and J ends were trimmed by 4 bases and 2 bases, with 13 bases remaining between them. The CDR3 DNA is TGTGCCAGCAGCCTAAGCAGGGGTACCTACAATGAGCAGTTCTTC. Protein sequence: CASSLSRGTYNEQFF.

V is TRBV4-1 and J is TRBJ2-3; D possibly uses TRBD1 or TRBD2 (6 bases each). CDR3 length: 16 residues. With 1 base removed from V and 2 bases from J, the gap between germline ends came to 13 bases. The germline V gene encodes CDR1 MGHRA and CDR2 YSYEKL. The CDR3 loop is CASSQVGRGPTDTQYF. The CDR3 DNA sequence: TGCGCCAGCAGCCAAGTCGGCCGGGGGCCCACAGATACGCAGTATTTT.

The CDR3 sequence is CASSRGLAGTYNEQFF. The DNA of the CDR3 is TGTGCCAGTAGTAGGGGGCTAGCGGGTACCTACAATGAGCAGTTCTTC. The rearrangement links TRBV19 to TRBJ2-1, with 8 bases that match TRBD2. CDR1 and CDR2 from the germline V gene are LNHDA and SQIVND (reference sequence). This CDR3 is 16 amino acids long. With V trimmed by 4 bases and J by 2 bases, 7 bases remained unmatched.

V gene TRBV25-1 combines with J gene TRBJ2-1, with D perhaps matching TRBD1 (5 bases). V lost 6 bases to trimming and J lost 12 bases, with 15 bases between them. Germline-derived CDR1 and CDR2 are MGHDK and SYGVNS. There are 12 residues in the CDR3. CDR3 nucleotides: TGTGCCAGCAGCCCCCCCCAGGGCAGGCAGTTCTTC. Protein: CASSPPQGRQFF.

The chain recombines TRBV7-9 with TRBJ1-1; no firm D call. The V end was cut by 5 bases, the J end by 6 bases, with 13 bases between. The CDR3 has 13 residues. The germline gives CDR1 SEHNR, CDR2 FQNEAQ (reference sequence). As DNA, the CDR3 is TGTGCCAGCAGCCGTCACCTTGACGCTGAAGCTTTCTTT. It is translated as CASSRHLDAEAFF.

The rearrangement links TRBV28 to TRBJ1-5; TRBD1 matches 9 bases. Germline V gene data show CDR1 as MDHEN and CDR2 as SYDVKM. This CDR3 is built from 13 residues. V trimming: 6 bases; J trimming: 7 bases; junction bases outside the gene matches: 4. Here the CDR3 DNA reads TGTGCCAGCAGCGGGACAGGGAGACAGCCCCAGCATTTT. This codes for CASSGTGRQPQHF.

The gene calls are TRBV7-9 and TRBJ1-2, with a possible D match to TRBD1 (5 bases). V lost 1 base and J lost 7, with 10 bases in between. The CDR3 is 13 amino acids. Looked up from germline, CDR1 is SEHNR and CDR2 is FQNEAQ (reference sequence). For the CDR3, the DNA is TGTGCCAGCAGCTTAGACGGGGGAGGTGGCTACACCTTC. Its protein is CASSLDGGGGYTF.

This chain uses TRBV3-1 (or the pseudogene TRBV3-2) with TRBJ2-1; 9 bases align to TRBD2. The junction had 6 bases not matched to a gene; V was cut back by 0 bases and J by 6 bases. Germline loops: CDR1 LGHDT, CDR2 YNNKEL (reference sequence). CDR3 size: 16 residues. The CDR3 loop reads CASSQEGGGAANEQFF. The CDR3, as DNA: TGTGCCAGCAGCCAAGAGGGCGGGGGGGCCGCCAATGAGCAGTTCTTC.

V gene TRBV15 combines with J gene TRBJ1-1, with D perhaps TRBD1 (5 bases). V was clipped by 0 bases and J by 10 bases, with 12 bases between them. The CDR3 runs 13 residues. The germline gives CDR1 LNHNV, CDR2 YYDKDF (reference sequence). CDR3 DNA sequence: TGTGCCACCAGCAGAGACAGGGCACTGCCAGCTTTCTTT. This codes for CATSRDRALPAFF.